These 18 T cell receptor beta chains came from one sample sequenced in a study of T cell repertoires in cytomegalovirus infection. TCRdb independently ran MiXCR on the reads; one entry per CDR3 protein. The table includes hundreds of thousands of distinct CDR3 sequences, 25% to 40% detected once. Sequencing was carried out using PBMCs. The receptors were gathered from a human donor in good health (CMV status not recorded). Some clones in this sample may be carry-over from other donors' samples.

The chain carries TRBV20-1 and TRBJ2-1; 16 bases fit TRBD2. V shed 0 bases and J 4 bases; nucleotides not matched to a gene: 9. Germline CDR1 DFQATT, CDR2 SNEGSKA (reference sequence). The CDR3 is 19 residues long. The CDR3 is CSARDLGTSGGAAYNEQFF. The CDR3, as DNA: TGCAGTGCTAGAGATCTCGGGACTAGCGGGGGGGCCGCGTACAATGAGCAGTTCTTC.

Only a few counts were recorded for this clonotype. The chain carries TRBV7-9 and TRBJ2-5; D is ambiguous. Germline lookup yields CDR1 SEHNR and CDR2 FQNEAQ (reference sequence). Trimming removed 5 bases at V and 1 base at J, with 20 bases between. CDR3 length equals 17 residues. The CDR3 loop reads CASSHPNHPSFQETQYF. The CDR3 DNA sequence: TGTGCCAGCAGCCATCCCAATCACCCTAGTTTCCAAGAGACCCAGTACTTC.

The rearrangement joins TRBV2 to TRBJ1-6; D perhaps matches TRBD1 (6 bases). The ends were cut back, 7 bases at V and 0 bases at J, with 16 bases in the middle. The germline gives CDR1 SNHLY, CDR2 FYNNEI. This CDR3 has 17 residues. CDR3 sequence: CASTRDRKSSYNSPLHF. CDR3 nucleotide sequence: TGTGCCAGCACCCGTGACAGGAAGAGCTCCTATAATTCACCCCTCCACTTT.

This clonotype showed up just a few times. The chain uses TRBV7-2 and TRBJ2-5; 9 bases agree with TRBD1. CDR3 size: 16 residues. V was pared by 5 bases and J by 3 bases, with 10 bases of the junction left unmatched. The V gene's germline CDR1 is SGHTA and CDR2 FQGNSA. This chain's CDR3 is CASSPRDRVTEETQYF. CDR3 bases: TGTGCCAGCAGCCCCCGGGACAGGGTAACGGAAGAGACCCAGTACTTC. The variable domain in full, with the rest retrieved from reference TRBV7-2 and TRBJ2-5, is GAGVSQSPSNKVTEKGKDVELRCDPISGHTALYWYRQSLGQGLEFLIYFQGNSAPDKSGLPSDRFSAERTGGSVSTLTIQRTQQEDSAVYLCASSPRDRVTEETQYFGPGTRLLVL.

The CDR3 loop reads CASSNTALNTQYF. CDR3 nucleotide sequence: TGTGCCAGTAGTAATACGGCCTTGAATACGCAGTATTTT. The rearrangement links TRBV19 to TRBJ2-3; no reliable D call. The germline V and J ends were trimmed by 4 bases and 7 bases, with 12 bases remaining between them. The CDR3 has 13 residues. The germline CDR1 and CDR2 sequences are LNHDA and SQIVND (reference sequence).

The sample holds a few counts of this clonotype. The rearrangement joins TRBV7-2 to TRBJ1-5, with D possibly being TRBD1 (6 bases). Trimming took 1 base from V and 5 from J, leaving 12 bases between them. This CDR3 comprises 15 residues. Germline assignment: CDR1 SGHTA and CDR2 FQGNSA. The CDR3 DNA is TGTGCCAGCAGCTTAGAGGTACAGGGATATCAGCCCCAGCATTTT. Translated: CASSLEVQGYQPQHF.

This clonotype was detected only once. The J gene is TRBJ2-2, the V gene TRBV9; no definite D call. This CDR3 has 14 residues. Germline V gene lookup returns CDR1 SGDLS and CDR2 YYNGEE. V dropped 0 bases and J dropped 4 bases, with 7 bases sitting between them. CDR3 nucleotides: TGTGCCAGCAGCGTAGCGGCGGTCACCGGGGAGCTGTTTTTT. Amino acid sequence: CASSVAAVTGELFF. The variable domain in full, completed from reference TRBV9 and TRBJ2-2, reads DSGVTQTPKHLITATGQRVTLRCSPRSGDLSVYWYQQSLDQGLQFLIQYYNGEERAKGNILERFSAQQFPDLHSELNLSSLELGDSALYFCASSVAAVTGELFFGEGSRLTVL.

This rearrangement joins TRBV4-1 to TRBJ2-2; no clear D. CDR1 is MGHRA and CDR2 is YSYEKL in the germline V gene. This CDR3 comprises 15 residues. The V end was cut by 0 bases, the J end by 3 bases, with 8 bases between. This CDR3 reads CASSQESSHTGELFF. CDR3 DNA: TGCGCCAGCAGCCAAGAGTCGAGTCACACCGGGGAGCTGTTTTTT.

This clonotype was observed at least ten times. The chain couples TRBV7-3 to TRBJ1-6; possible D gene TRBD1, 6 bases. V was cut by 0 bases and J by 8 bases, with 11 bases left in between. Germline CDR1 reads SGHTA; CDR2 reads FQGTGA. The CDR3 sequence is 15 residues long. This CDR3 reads CASSLTGGMDSPLHF. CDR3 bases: TGTGCCAGCAGCTTAACCGGGGGCATGGATTCACCCCTCCACTTT.

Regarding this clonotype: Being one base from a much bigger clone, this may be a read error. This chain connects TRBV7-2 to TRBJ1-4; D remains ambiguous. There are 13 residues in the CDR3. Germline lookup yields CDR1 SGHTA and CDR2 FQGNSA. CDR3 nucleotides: TGTGCCAGCAGCGTCCGGGCCCCAGAAAACCTGTTTTTT. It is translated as CASSVRAPENLFF.

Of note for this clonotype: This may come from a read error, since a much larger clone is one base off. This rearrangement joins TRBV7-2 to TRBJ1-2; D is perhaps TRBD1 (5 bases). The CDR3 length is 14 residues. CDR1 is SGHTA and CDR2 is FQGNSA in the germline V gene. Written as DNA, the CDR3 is TGTGCCAGCAGCTTAGCGCTCGGGGCCTATAGCTACACCTTC. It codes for CASSLALGAYSYTF.

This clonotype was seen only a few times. CDR3 bases: TGTGCCAGCAGCTTCACGACAGGGGGTGCGGGGGAGCAGTACTTC. It specifies CASSFTTGGAGEQYF. The chain joins TRBV11-2 to TRBJ2-7; TRBD1 matches 9 bases. With V trimmed by 3 bases and J by 7 bases, 10 bases remained unmatched. CDR3 length: 15 residues. Germline-derived CDR1 and CDR2 are SGHAT and FQNNGV.

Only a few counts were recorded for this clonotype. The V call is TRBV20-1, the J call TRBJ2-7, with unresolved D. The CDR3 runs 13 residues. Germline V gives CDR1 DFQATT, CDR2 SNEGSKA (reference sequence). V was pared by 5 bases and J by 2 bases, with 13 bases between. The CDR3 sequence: CSASLIRTYEQYF. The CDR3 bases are TGCAGTGCTTCCCTAATACGGACCTACGAGCAGTACTTC.

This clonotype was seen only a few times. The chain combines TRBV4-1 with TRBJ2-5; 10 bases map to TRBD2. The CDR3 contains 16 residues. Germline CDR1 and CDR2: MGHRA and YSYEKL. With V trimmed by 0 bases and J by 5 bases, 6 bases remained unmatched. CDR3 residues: CASSQEERGGRETQYF. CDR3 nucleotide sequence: TGCGCCAGCAGCCAAGAAGAGCGGGGGGGCAGGGAGACCCAGTACTTC.

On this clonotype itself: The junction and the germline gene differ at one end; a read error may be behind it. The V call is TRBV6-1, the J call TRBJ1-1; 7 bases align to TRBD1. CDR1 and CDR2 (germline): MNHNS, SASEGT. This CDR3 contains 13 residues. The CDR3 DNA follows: TGTGCCAGCAATTACGACAGGGTTAGTGAATCTTTCTTT. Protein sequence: CASNYDRVSESFF.

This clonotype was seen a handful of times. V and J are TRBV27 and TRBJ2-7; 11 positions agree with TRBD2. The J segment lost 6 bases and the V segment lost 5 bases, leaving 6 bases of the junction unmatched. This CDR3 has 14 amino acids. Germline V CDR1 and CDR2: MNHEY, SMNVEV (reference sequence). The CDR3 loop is CASSTIAGGLEQYF. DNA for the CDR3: TGTGCCAGCAGTACAATAGCGGGGGGGCTCGAGCAGTACTTC.

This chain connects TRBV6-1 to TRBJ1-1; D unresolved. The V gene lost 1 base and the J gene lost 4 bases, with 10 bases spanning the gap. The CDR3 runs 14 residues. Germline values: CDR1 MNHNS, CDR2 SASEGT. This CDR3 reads CASSEGRARTEAFF. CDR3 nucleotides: TGTGCCAGCAGTGAAGGTAGGGCGCGCACTGAAGCTTTCTTT.

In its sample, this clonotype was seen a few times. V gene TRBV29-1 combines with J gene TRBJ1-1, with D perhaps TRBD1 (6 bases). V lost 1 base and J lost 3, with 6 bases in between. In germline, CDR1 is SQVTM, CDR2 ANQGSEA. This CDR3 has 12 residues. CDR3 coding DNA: TGCAGCGTTGAAGGGACAGACACTGAAGCTTTCTTT. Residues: CSVEGTDTEAFF. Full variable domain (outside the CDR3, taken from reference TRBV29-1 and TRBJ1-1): SAVISQKPSRDICQRGTSLTIQCQVDSQVTMMFWYRQQPGQSLTLIATANQGSEATYESGFVIDKFPISRPNLTFSTLTVSNMSPEDSSIYLCSVEGTDTEAFFGQGTRLTVV.